The clone carrying this T cell receptor beta chain was seen just once. Its antigen is not identified. This sample was taken from a study of blood T cells in healthy people across ages. Study-wide points: A roughly linear age-dependent decrease characterized TCR beta diversity per million T cells.

PCR was performed a second time for about 7 to 12 cycles using a sample-barcoded 5' primer and a J-beta primer mix. Using its own MiXCR run on the 5' RACE reads, TCRdb lists one record per CDR3 protein. This table has around 850,000 distinct CDR3 sequences, 30% to 45% appearing once. This CDR3 spans 12 amino acids. Germline V gene lookup returns CDR1 LGHDT and CDR2 YNNKEL (reference sequence). The ends were cut back, 2 bases at V and 2 bases at J, with 4 bases in the middle. The sample was blood. The TCR originated in a man between 18 and 35 years old in good health. The J gene is TRBJ2-7, the V gene TRBV3-1; D unresolved. The DNA for the CDR3 is TGTGCCAGCAGCCAATCCACCTACGAGCAGTACTTC. It specifies CASSQSTYEQYF.